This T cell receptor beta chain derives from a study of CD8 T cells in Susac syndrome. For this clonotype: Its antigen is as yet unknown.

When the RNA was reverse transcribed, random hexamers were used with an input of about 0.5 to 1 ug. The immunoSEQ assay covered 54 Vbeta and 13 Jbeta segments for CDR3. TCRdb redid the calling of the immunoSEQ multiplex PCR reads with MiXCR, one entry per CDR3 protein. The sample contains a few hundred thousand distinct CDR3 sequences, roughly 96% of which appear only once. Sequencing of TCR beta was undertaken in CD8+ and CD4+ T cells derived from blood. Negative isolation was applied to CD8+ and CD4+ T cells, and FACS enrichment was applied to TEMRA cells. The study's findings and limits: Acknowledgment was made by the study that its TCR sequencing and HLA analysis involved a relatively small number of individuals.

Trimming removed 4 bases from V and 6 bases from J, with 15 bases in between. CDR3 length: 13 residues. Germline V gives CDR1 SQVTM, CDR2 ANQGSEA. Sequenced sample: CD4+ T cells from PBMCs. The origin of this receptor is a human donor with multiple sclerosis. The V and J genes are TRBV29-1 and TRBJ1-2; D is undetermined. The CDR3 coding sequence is TGCAGCGTTGTTGGCGCTATGACGGATGGCTACACCTTC. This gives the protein CSVVGAMTDGYTF.